This T cell receptor (beta chain) was sequenced in a study of T cell responses to AZD1222 COVID-19 vaccine. General study results and limits: Nearly half of spike-specific TCRs reportedly target variant regions that are unmutated in the B.1.351 and B.1.1.7 variants.

Sequencing was performed with immunoSEQ multiplex PCR; in TCRdb, only in-frame clones are kept and a portion is missing. The sample has about 75,000 clones; around 90% are singletons. The CDR3 has 17 residues. Germline CDR1 and CDR2: LNHNV and YYDKDF (reference sequence). J lost 8 bases, V lost 3 bases, and 13 bases had no gene match. For this clone: Its antigen is currently unknown.

The sequencing here drew on peripheral blood, taken 28 days after the second AZD1222 dose. The clonotype comes from an adult who received the AZD1222 COVID-19 vaccine. The V gene is TRBV15, the J gene TRBJ2-1; 10 bases fit TRBD2. CDR3 protein: CATSRSLAGGRGHEQFF. DNA for the CDR3: TGTGCCACCAGCAGGTCATTAGCGGGGGGAAGGGGTCATGAGCAGTTCTTC.